One sample yielded the 19 T cell receptor beta chains listed below, sequenced in a study of blood T cell repertoires in COVID-19. Produced via immunoSEQ multiplex PCR; TCRdb's table is partial and in-frame only. The sample lists tens of thousands of clones; roughly 89% were seen once. Specimen: peripheral blood. The receptor source for this set is a man in his forties or fifties with active or convalescent COVID-19.

The chain recombines TRBV28 with TRBJ2-7, with a weak D call TRBD2 (6 bases). V gave up 7 bases and J gave up 2 bases, with 12 bases separating them. The CDR3 spans 13 residues. CDR1 and CDR2 from the germline V gene are MDHEN and SYDVKM. CDR3 protein: CASNPGGTYEQYF. The CDR3 bases are TGTGCCAGCAACCCCGGGGGAACCTACGAGCAGTACTTC.

This rearrangement joins TRBV6-5 to TRBJ2-1, with TRBD1 matching over 7 bases. The V gene's germline CDR1 is MNHEY and CDR2 SVGAGI. The CDR3 has 13 amino acids. V lost 3 bases, J lost 9 bases, and 5 bases stayed unmatched. The CDR3 here is CASSYPGQAEQFF. The DNA for the CDR3 is TGTGCCAGCAGTTATCCCGGACAGGCTGAGCAGTTCTTC.

The V and J genes are TRBV5-4 and TRBJ2-7, with D unclear. The CDR3 covers 16 residues. V was pared by 0 bases and J by 0 bases, with 13 bases between. Germline CDR1 SGHNT, CDR2 YYREEE (reference sequence). CDR3 DNA: TGTGCCAGCAGCTTGGCAGTTGGAAGGAGCTCCTACGAGCAGTACTTC. Amino acids: CASSLAVGRSSYEQYF.

The chain recombines TRBV5-4 with TRBJ2-7; TRBD1 matches at 11 bases. Germline V gene sequence: CDR1 SGHNT, CDR2 YYREEE (reference sequence). This CDR3 contains 14 residues. Germline trimming cut 4 bases from V and 4 bases from J; bases unmatched to any gene: 4. CDR3 amino acids: CASSPDRGRYEQYF. For the CDR3, the DNA is TGTGCCAGCAGCCCGGACAGGGGGCGATACGAGCAGTACTTC. The whole variable domain, remainder taken from reference TRBV5-4 and TRBJ2-7, is ETGVTQSPTHLIKTRGQQVTLRCSSQSGHNTVSWYQQALGQGPQFIFQYYREEENGRGNFPPRFSGLQFPNYSSELNVNALELDDSALYLCASSPDRGRYEQYFGPGTRLTVT.

This chain links TRBV7-2 with TRBJ2-3; 11 bases match TRBD1. Germline CDR1 reads SGHTA; CDR2 reads FQGNSA. CDR3 length equals 17 residues. V trimming: 1 base; J trimming: 2 bases; junction bases outside the gene matches: 5. In DNA form, the CDR3 reads TGTGCCAGCAGCTTAGTTGGGACAGGGGGTACCACAGATACGCAGTATTTT. Protein: CASSLVGTGGTTDTQYF.

This chain links TRBV15 with TRBJ2-7; 10 positions match TRBD1. The CDR3 consists of 13 residues. Germline loops: CDR1 LNHNV, CDR2 YYDKDF (reference sequence). V was clipped by 7 bases and J by 5 bases; unmatched bases: 5. The CDR3 is CATTRDRGHEQYF. CDR3 in DNA: TGTGCCACCACCCGGGACAGGGGCCACGAGCAGTACTTC.

The rearrangement joins TRBV19 to TRBJ2-2; TRBD1 matches at 9 bases. Per the germline V gene, CDR1 is LNHDA and CDR2 is SQIVND (reference sequence). This CDR3 has 15 amino acids. V gave up 7 bases and J gave up 5 bases; unmatched junction bases: 8. The CDR3 protein is CASNRDRAFTGELFF. In nucleotides, the CDR3 is TGTGCCAGTAACCGGGACAGGGCTTTTACCGGGGAGCTGTTTTTT.

V is TRBV3-1 (or the pseudogene TRBV3-2) and J is TRBJ2-1; TRBD2 aligns across 8 bases. This CDR3 is 12 amino acids long. Unmatched junction bases numbered 3, after V lost 4 bases and J lost 10 bases. Germline assignment: CDR1 LGHDT and CDR2 YNNKEL (reference sequence). The CDR3 sequence: CASSLVAGEQFF. The CDR3 DNA is TGTGCCAGCAGCCTAGTAGCGGGGGAGCAGTTCTTC.

A few counts support this clone. J is TRBJ2-7 and V is TRBV29-1; the D gene is possibly TRBD1 (6 bases). Between the trimmed V and J ends, which lost 5 bases and 7 bases, there was a span of 9 bases. The CDR3 contains 10 residues. Per the germline V gene, CDR1 is SQVTM and CDR2 is ANQGSEA. The DNA for the CDR3 is TGCAGCGTTCATACAGGGGAGCAGTACTTC. Translation gives CSVHTGEQYF.

The chain combines TRBV6-5 with TRBJ2-3, with D possibly TRBD2 on 6 matching bases. With 0 bases removed from V and 5 bases from J, the gap between germline ends came to 15 bases. CDR3 length equals 16 residues. The germline V gene has CDR1 MNHEY and CDR2 SVGAGI. CDR3 bases: TGTGCCAGCAGTTACTCAGGGCAAGGAGGGCGAGATACGCAGTATTTT. Encoded protein: CASSYSGQGGRDTQYF.

The chain carries TRBV4-3 and TRBJ1-3; D is uncertain. The CDR3 spans 15 residues. V was trimmed by 0 bases and J by 0 bases, leaving 6 bases between them. CDR1 is LGHNA, CDR2 YSLEER, per germline. The DNA for the CDR3 is TGCGCCAGCAGCCAAGAGGCCAGCTCTGGAAACACCATATATTTT. Its protein is CASSQEASSGNTIYF.

V gene TRBV19 combines with J gene TRBJ1-5, with TRBD1 matching 7 bases. This CDR3 has 18 residues. Germline CDR1 and CDR2: LNHDA and SQIVND (reference sequence). Trimming at V came to 5 bases and at J to 1 base, leaving 14 bases not matched to a gene. CDR3 protein: CASSVTWDSPGSNQPQHF. The CDR3 DNA is TGTGCCAGTAGTGTAACCTGGGACAGCCCGGGGAGCAATCAGCCCCAGCATTTT.

The rearrangement uses TRBV4-3 and TRBJ1-2; tentatively, D is TRBD1 (6 bases). The CDR3 is made up of 16 amino acids. Germline V gene data show CDR1 as LGHNA and CDR2 as YSLEER. The V gene lost 0 bases and the J gene lost 4 bases, with 15 bases spanning the gap. The CDR3 loop reads CASSQDGQGGGYGYTF. CDR3 sequence (DNA): TGCGCCAGCAGCCAAGATGGGCAGGGAGGGGGCTATGGCTACACCTTC.

The chain uses TRBV3-1 (or the pseudogene TRBV3-2) and TRBJ2-3; the match to TRBD1 covers 11 bases. The CDR3 is 16 residues long. Germline CDR1 is LGHDT and CDR2 is YNNKEL (reference sequence). The J segment lost 7 bases and the V segment lost 4 bases, leaving 10 bases of the junction unmatched. DNA of the CDR3: TGTGCCAGCAGCCTACGGGACAGGGGGATAAGAAATACGCAGTATTTT. Translating it yields CASSLRDRGIRNTQYF.

CDR3 sequence: CASSPGATRYEQYF. CDR3 bases: TGTGCCAGCTCACCGGGGGCTACTCGTTACGAGCAGTACTTC. The chain uses TRBV18 and TRBJ2-7, with D possibly matching TRBD1 (6 bases). V was clipped by 3 bases and J by 4 bases, with 13 bases between them. CDR1 is KGHSH, CDR2 LQKENI, per germline. The CDR3 runs 14 residues.

Here the CDR3 reads CASRGMGSTNEKLFF. Written as DNA, the CDR3 is TGCGCCAGCAGGGGCATGGGTTCAACTAATGAAAAACTGTTTTTT. The chain employs TRBV4-1 and TRBJ1-4; D remains ambiguous. The V gene's germline CDR1 is MGHRA and CDR2 YSYEKL. V lost 6 bases to trimming and J lost 0 bases, with 11 bases between them. The CDR3 covers 15 residues.

The rearrangement joins TRBV5-1 to TRBJ1-6, with D tentatively TRBD1 (6 bases). CDR1 is SGHRS, CDR2 YFSETQ, per germline. V was clipped by 7 bases and J by 5 bases, with 13 bases between them. This CDR3 has 14 residues. DNA for the CDR3: TGCGCCAGCCAAACCGGGACAAATAATTCACCCCTCCACTTT. It yields the protein CASQTGTNNSPLHF.

The chain is built from TRBV10-1 and TRBJ2-7; D might be TRBD2 (7 bases). Trimming shortened V by 7 bases and J by 1 base, and 32 bases separated the two germline ends. There are 20 residues in the CDR3. Germline CDR1 reads WNHNN; CDR2 reads SYGVQD (reference sequence). CDR3 DNA: TGCGCCAGCACCAAGGTCCTGGCAGGGGATCTTGGGGGGGATTCCTACGAGCAGTACTTC. Its protein is CASTKVLAGDLGGDSYEQYF.

The chain uses TRBV5-1 and TRBJ2-1, with 7 positions matching TRBD2. The CDR3 has 15 amino acids. With V trimmed by 5 bases and J by 5 bases, 10 bases remained unmatched. Germline-derived CDR1 and CDR2 are SGHRS and YFSETQ. Here the CDR3 reads CASSREGGPNNEQFF. DNA of the CDR3: TGCGCCAGCAGTAGGGAGGGAGGGCCCAACAATGAGCAGTTCTTC.